This T cell receptor (beta chain) was found in a study of OX40 agonist ivuxolimab in advanced cancers. Study-wide background: Partial responses occurred in Three dose-escalation patients, one with hepatocellular carcinoma and two with cutaneous melanoma.

The method was immunoSEQ multiplex PCR; TCRdb's version includes in-frame clones alone and lacks a portion of them. This repertoire shows roughly 120,000 clones, roughly 92% found once; its top ten account for roughly 0.85%. The V segment lost 6 bases and the J segment 1 base; nucleotides outside the gene matches: 3. Per the germline V gene, CDR1 is MDHEN and CDR2 is SYDVKM. The CDR3 extends over 14 amino acids. The chain links TRBV28 to TRBJ1-2; 9 nucleotides align to TRBD1. This sample comprised CD4+ or CD8+ T cells sorted from blood, obtained in a trial of the OX40 agonist ivuxolimab. This receptor was identified in an adult with an advanced solid tumor such as melanoma, head and neck, liver or kidney cancer. Here the CDR3 DNA reads TGTGCCAGCAGGCTGACAGGGGGTAACTATGGCTACACCTTC. This sequence encodes CASRLTGGNYGYTF.